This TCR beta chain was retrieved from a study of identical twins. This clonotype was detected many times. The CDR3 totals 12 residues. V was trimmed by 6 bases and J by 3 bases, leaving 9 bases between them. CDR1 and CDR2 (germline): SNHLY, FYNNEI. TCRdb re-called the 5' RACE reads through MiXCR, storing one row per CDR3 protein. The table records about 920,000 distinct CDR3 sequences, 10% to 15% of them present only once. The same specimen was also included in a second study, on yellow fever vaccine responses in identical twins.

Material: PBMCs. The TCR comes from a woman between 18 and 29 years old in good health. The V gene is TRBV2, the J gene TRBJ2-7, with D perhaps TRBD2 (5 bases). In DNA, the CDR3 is TGTGCCAGCAGAGCGGTGAGCTACGAGCAGTACTTC. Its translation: CASRAVSYEQYF.